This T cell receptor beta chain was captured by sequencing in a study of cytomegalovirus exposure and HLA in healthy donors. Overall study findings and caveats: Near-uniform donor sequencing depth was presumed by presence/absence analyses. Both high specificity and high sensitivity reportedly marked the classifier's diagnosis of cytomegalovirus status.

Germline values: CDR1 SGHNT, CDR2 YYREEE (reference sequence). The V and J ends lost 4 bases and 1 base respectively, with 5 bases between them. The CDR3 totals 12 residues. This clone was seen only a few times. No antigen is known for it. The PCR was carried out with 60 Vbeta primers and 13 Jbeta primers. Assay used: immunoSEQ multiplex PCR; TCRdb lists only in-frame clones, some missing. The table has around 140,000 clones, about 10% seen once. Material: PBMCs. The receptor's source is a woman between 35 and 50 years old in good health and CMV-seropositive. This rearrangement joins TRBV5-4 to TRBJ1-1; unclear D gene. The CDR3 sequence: CASSPGNTEAFF. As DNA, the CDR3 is TGTGCCAGCAGCCCCGGGAACACTGAAGCTTTCTTT.